One sample yielded the 3 T cell receptor beta chains listed below, sequenced in a study of identical twins (dated by TCRdb to the mid-2010s). The library was generated by 5' RACE. The run used an Illumina HiSeq 2000. TCRdb took the public reads, trimmed them with fastp at Q25, ran MiXCR for clone calling and kept in-frame beta chains. Duplicate CDR3 protein sequences are folded into a single record with the most common DNA and genes. The sample yields 500,000 to 700,000 distinct CDR3 sequences; 7.1% were counted once. The biggest ten clones account for less than 2% of the sample. In addition, the sample was reused for a study of yellow fever vaccine responses in identical twins.

Specimen: PBMCs. The receptors were gathered from a woman aged 18-29 years in good health.

This clonotype was detected many times. This chain uses TRBV12-3 or TRBV12-4 with TRBJ1-5; D is undetermined. The V end was cut by 4 bases, the J end by 5 bases, with 9 bases between. The CDR3 spans 13 residues. The CDR3 nucleotides read TGTGCCAGCAGTTCAACTGAGGATCAGCCCCAGCATTTT. Its translation is CASSSTEDQPQHF.

V gene TRBV3-1 combines with J gene TRBJ2-1; 12 bases are shared with TRBD1. CDR3 length equals 15 residues. Trimming at V came to 7 bases and at J to 6 bases, leaving 7 bases not matched to a gene. CDR1 LGHDT and CDR2 YNNKEL come from the germline V gene (reference sequence). CDR3 nucleotides: TGTGCCAGCACCCACCGGGACAGGGGGCTCAATGAGCAGTTCTTC. Protein product: CASTHRDRGLNEQFF.

This clonotype was seen more than once but under ten times. CDR3 coding DNA: TGTGCCAGCTCACTAGAACTGGGGACCCAGTACTTC. Protein product: CASSLELGTQYF. The chain uses TRBV18 and TRBJ2-5; D not resolved. The CDR3 sequence is 12 residues long. Trimming shortened V by 4 bases and J by 7 bases, and 10 bases separated the two germline ends. The germline gives CDR1 KGHSH, CDR2 LQKENI.